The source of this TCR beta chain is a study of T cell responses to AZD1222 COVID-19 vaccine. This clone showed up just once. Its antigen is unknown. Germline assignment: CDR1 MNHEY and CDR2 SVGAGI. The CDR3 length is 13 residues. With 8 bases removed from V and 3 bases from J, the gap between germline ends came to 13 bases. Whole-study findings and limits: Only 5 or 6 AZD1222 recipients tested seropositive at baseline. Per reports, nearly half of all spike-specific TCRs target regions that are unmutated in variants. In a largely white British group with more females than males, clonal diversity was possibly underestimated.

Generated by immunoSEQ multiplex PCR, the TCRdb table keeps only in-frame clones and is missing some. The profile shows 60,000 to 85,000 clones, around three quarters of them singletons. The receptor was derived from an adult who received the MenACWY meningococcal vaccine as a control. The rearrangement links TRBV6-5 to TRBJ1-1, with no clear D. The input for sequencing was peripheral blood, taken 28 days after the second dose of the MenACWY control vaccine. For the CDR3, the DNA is TGTGCCAGCCACGGAGGAGTATACACTGAAGCTTTCTTT. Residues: CASHGGVYTEAFF.